This T cell receptor (beta chain) is from a study of blood T cell repertoires in COVID-19. Whole-study context: The United States, Italy and Spain supplied acute and convalescent COVID-19 samples. T cells, B-cell-depleted T cells, or PBMCs provided the cDNA or gDNA that served as material.

As originally analysed: Amplification of reference gene primers provided the estimated nucleated cell counts. TCRdb keeps only in-frame clones here, not all; method: immunoSEQ multiplex PCR. From that table come the V and J calls and clone size; the DNA was used to work out D and trimming. The sample lists about 23,000 clones; 83% were seen once. V was clipped by 2 bases and J by 7 bases, with 11 bases between them. Germline-derived CDR1 and CDR2 are GTSNPN and SVGIG (reference sequence). CDR3 length: 13 amino acids. This clone turned up a few times. Sequenced: peripheral blood. This chain links TRBV30 with TRBJ2-2, with D unclear. The sequence came from a man between 65 and 85 years old with acute or convalescent COVID-19. This CDR3 is CAWSLNRDGELFF. CDR3 DNA sequence: TGTGCCTGGAGTCTAAACCGCGACGGGGAGCTGTTTTTT.